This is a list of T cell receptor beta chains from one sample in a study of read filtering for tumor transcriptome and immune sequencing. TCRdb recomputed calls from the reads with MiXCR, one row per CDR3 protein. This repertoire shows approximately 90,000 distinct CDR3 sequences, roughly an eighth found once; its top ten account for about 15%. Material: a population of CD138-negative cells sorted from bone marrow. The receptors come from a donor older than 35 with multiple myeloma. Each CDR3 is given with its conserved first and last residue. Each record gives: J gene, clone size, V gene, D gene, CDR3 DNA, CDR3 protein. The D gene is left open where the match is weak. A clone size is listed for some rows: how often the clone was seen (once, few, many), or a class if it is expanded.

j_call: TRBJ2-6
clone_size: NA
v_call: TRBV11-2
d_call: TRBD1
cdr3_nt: TGTGCCAGCAGCCCGGGGACAGGCCACTCTGGGGCCAACGTCCTGACTTTC
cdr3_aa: CASSPGTGHSGANVLTF

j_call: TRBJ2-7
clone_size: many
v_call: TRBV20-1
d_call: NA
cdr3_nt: TGCAGTGGAGAGCTGATTAGCGGAGGCTACGAGCAGTACTTC
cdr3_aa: CSGELISGGYEQYF

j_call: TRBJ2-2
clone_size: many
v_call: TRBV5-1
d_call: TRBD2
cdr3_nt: TGCGCCAGCAGTTCGACTAGCGGCACGAACACCGGGGAGCTGTTTTTT
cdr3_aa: CASSSTSGTNTGELFF

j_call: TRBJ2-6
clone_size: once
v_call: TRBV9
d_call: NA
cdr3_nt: TGTGCCAGCAGCGGCCAGGGGGCCAACGTCCTGACTTTC
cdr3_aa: CASSGQGANVLTF

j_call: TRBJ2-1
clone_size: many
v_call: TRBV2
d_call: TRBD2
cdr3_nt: TGTGCCAGCAGACCGGGACTAGCGGGTAATGAGCAGTTCTTC
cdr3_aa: CASRPGLAGNEQFF

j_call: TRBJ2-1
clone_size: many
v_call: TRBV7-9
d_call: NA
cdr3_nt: TGTGCCAGCAGCTTCACCGGGGCCTCGTTCCGGGATGAGCAGTTCTTC
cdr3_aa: CASSFTGASFRDEQFF

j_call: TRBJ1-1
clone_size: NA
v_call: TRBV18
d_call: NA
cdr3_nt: TGTGCCAGCTACAGCCAGCAGAACACTGAAGCTTTCTTT
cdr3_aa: CASYSQQNTEAFF

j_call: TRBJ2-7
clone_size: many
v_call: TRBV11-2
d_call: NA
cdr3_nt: TGTGCCAGCAGCTTAGATTTTGGCGCGGACGAGCAGTACTTC
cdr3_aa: CASSLDFGADEQYF

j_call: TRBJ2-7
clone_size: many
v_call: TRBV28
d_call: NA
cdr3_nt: TGTGCCAGCAGTAAACGACAGACCTACCTTTCCTACGAGCAGTACTTC
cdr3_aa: CASSKRQTYLSYEQYF

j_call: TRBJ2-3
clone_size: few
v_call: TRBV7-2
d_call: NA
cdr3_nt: TGTGCCAGCAGCTTACAGTGGGGAACAGATACGCAGTATTTT
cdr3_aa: CASSLQWGTDTQYF

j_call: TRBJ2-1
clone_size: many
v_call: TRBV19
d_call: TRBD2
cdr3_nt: TGTGCCAGTACGGGAGGACTAGCGGGAGGCCGCCAGTTCTTC
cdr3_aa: CASTGGLAGGRQFF

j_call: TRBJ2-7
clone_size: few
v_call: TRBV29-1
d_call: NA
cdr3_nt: TGCAGCGTTGGGGCGACAGCCTCCGAGCAGTACTTC
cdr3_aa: CSVGATASEQYF

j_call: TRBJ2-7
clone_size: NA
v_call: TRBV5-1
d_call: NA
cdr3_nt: TGCGCCAGCGGCTTGGACAGTCAGCTCTGCGAGCAGTACTTC
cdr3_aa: CASGLDSQLCEQYF

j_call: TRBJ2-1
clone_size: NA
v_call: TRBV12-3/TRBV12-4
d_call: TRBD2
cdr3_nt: TGTGCCAGCAGCCCGACTAGCGGGAGGGCCAAGCAGTTCTTC
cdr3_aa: CASSPTSGRAKQFF

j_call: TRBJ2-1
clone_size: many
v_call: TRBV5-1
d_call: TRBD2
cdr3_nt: TGCGCCAGCAGTTCCGGACTAGCGGGAGGGCTAGCTGAGCAGTTCTTC
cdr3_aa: CASSSGLAGGLAEQFF

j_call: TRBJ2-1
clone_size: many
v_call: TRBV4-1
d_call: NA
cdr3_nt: TGCGCCAGCAGCCAGAGTCTCGGGACGATTAATGAGCAGTTCTTC
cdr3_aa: CASSQSLGTINEQFF

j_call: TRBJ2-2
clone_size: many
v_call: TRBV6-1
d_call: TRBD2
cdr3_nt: TGTGCCAGCAATCTCAGCGGGAGAGGAACCGGGGAGCTGTTTTTT
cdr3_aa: CASNLSGRGTGELFF

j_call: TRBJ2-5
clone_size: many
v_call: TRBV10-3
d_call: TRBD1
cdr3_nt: TGTGCCATCAGCACAGGGGCGGAGGAGACCCAGTACTTC
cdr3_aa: CAISTGAEETQYF

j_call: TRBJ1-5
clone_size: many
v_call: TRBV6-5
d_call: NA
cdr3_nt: TGTGCCAGCAGTTACTCCCGGTGGAATCAGCCCCAGCATTTT
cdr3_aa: CASSYSRWNQPQHF

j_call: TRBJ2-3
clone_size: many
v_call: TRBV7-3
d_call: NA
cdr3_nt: TGTGCCAGCAGCTTTGCGTTGAACACAGATACGAAGTATTTT
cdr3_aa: CASSFALNTDTKYF

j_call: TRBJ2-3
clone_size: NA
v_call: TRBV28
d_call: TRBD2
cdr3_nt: TGTGCCGGCAGTGGATCTAGCGGAGTATACACAGATACGCAGTATTTT
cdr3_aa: CAGSGSSGVYTDTQYF

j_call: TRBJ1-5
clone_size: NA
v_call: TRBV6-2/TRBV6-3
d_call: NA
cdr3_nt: TGTGCCAGCAGCAATATGCCCCAGGGTTTTTCACAGCCCCAGCATTTT
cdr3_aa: CASSNMPQGFSQPQHF

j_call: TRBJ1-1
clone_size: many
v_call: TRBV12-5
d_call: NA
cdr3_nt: TGTGCTAGTGGTTCCCCCTCAGTGGGAGAGACTGAAGCTTTCTTT
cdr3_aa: CASGSPSVGETEAFF

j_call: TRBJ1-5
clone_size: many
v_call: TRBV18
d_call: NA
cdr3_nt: TGTGCCAGCTCACCTTGGCAGGGCGGTCAGCCCCAGCATTTT
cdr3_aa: CASSPWQGGQPQHF

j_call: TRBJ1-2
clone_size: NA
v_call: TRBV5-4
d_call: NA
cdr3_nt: TGTGCCAGCAGCTTGGGTGGACAAGGGGCTGGTGGCTACACCTTC
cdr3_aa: CASSLGGQGAGGYTF

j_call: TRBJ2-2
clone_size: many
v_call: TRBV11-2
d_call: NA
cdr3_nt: TGTGCCAGCAGCCCGGCGAGGACCGGGGAGCTGTTTTTT
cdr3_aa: CASSPARTGELFF

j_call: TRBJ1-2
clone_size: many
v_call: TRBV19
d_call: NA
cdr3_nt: TGTGCCACCAAAAAGGGATCGGCAGGGAGCGGGTATGGCTACACCTTC
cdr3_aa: CATKKGSAGSGYGYTF

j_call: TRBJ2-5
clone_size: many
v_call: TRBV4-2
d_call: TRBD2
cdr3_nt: TGTGCCAGCAGCCAAGATGCTAGCGGGAGATTTGAGCGAGAGACCCAGTACTTC
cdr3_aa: CASSQDASGRFERETQYF

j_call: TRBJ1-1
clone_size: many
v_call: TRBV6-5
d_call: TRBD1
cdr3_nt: TGTGCCAGCAGCCGTGACAGGGTAAGGAACACTGAAGCTTTCTTT
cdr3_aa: CASSRDRVRNTEAFF

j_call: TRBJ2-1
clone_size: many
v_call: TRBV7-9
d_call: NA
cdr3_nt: TGTGCCAGCAGCTCCGCCGTTGGAAGCGAGCAGTTCTTC
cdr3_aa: CASSSAVGSEQFF

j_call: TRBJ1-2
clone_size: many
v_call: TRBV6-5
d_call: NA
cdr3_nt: TGTGCCAGCAGTTACTCGAGACAGGCATCTAACTATGGCTACACCTTC
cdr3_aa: CASSYSRQASNYGYTF

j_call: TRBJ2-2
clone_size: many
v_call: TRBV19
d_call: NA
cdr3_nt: TGTGCCAGTAGTATCTCCGGTGGAAACACCGGGGAGCTGTTTTTT
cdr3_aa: CASSISGGNTGELFF

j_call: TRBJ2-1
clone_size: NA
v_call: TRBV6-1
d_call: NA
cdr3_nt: TGTGCCAGCAGCGAGAGGGTGGTAAATGAGCAGTTCTTC
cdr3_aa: CASSERVVNEQFF

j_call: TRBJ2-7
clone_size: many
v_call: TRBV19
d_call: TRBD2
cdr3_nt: TGTGCCAGTAGACCAACTAGCGGGGCCAACTACGAGCAGTACTTC
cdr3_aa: CASRPTSGANYEQYF

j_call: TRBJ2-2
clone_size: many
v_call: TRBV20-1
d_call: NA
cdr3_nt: TGCAGTGCTAGAGCCCGTGGGACCGGGGAGCTGTTTTTT
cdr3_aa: CSARARGTGELFF

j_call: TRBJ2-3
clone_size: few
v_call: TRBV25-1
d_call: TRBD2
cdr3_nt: TGTGCCAGCAGTGAATCGTTGATGGGAGGGCCAAGCACAGATACGCAGTATTTT
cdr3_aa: CASSESLMGGPSTDTQYF

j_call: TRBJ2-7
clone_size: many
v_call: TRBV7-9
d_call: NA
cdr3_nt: TGTGCCAGCAGCTTAGGGGGCGGTTACGAGCAGTACTTC
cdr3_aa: CASSLGGGYEQYF

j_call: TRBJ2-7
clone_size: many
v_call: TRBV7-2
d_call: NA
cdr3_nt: TGTGCCAGCAGCTTAATCCCCTCCCTATACGAGCAGTACTTC
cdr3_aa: CASSLIPSLYEQYF

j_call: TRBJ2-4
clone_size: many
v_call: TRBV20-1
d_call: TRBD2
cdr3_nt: TGCAGTGCTAGAGATCGGGTAGCGGGAGGGCTCAAAAACATTCAGTACTTC
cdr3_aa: CSARDRVAGGLKNIQYF

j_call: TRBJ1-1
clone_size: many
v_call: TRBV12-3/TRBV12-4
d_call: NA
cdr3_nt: TGTGCCAGCAGAACACAGGGAGGGGGCACTGAAGCTTTCTTT
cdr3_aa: CASRTQGGGTEAFF

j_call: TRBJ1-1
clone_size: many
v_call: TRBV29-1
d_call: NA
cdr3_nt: TGCAGCGTTGGGGACCACACTGAAGCTTTCTTT
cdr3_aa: CSVGDHTEAFF

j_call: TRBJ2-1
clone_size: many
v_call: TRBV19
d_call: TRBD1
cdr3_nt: TGTGCCAGTAGTACCGACAGGGGCCGGGATGAGCAGTTCTTC
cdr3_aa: CASSTDRGRDEQFF

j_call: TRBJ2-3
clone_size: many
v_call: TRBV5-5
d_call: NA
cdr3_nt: TGTGCCAGCAGTTTCCGACCGTTAGCAGATACGCAGTATTTT
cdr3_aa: CASSFRPLADTQYF

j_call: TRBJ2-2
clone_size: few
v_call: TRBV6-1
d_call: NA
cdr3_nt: TGTGCCAGCAGCCGAACTAGTACCCGGGAGCTGTTTTTT
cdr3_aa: CASSRTSTRELFF

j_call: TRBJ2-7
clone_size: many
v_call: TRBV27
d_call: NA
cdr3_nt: TGTGCCAGCAGTGCCCTACAGGGTCCCTACGAGCAGTACTTC
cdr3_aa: CASSALQGPYEQYF

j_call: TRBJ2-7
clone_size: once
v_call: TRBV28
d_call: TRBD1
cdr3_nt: TGTGCCAGCAGTTCTCCCGGGACAGGGGGCCGGCGGGAGCAGTACTTC
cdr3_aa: CASSSPGTGGRREQYF

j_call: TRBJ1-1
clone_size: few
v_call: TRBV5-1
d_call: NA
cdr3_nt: TGCGCCAGCAGCTCGAAAGGGAACGAAGCTTTCTTT
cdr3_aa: CASSSKGNEAFF

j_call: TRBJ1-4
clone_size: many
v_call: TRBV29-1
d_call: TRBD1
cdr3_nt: TGCAGCGTGTCCCGGGACAGTGAAAAACTGTTTTTT
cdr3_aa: CSVSRDSEKLFF